A selection of T cell receptor beta chains follows, all from one sample in a study of OX40 agonist ivuxolimab in advanced cancers. Here immunoSEQ multiplex PCR was the method, and the copy in TCRdb shows in-frame clones only, minus some. The sample lists around 18,000 clones, around 86% seen once, with around 32% in the top ten. Sequenced material: CD4+ or CD8+ T cells sorted from blood, taken in a trial of the OX40 agonist ivuxolimab. These receptors all come from an adult with an advanced solid tumor such as melanoma, head and neck, liver or kidney cancer. The conserved cysteine and the conserved F or W are not part of the CDR3 here.

cdr3_aa j_call v_call
ASSFRGRGSTEAF TRBJ1-1 TRBV13
ASSTYGTAYNEAF TRBJ1-1 TRBV19
ASSEYRTEQY TRBJ2-7 TRBV2
ASSFYGTGQETQY TRBJ2-5 TRBV7-8
ASSFRTGISYEQY TRBJ2-7 TRBV18
ASSQEGVGGNYGYT TRBJ1-2 TRBV4-1
ASSQDAGGSTDTQY TRBJ2-3 TRBV4-3
ASSVGDWTGNTIY TRBJ1-3 TRBV9
ASPKRAEGNTIY TRBJ1-3 TRBV25-1
ASSYRETYNEQF TRBJ2-1 TRBV7-2
ASSLANSPLH TRBJ1-6 TRBV4-3
ASSQDSSRYNEQF TRBJ2-1 TRBV4-3
AIDREGYNEQF TRBJ2-1 TRBV28
ASSSADRGAYEQY TRBJ2-7 TRBV5-6
ASSIVTGLANTGELF TRBJ2-2 TRBV19
ASSPGLAGGVREQY TRBJ2-7 TRBV7-6
ASSFFPLRLSNTGELF TRBJ2-2 TRBV5-1
ASSLAGGKSYEQF TRBJ2-1 TRBV7-3
ASSSGDRGLYEQY TRBJ2-7 TRBV7-6
ASSIAGAADSTEAF TRBJ1-1 TRBV19
ASSLGPQGLPDTQY TRBJ2-3 TRBV5-8
ASSLVVSADTQY TRBJ2-3 TRBV7-2
ASSSLAVLDTQY TRBJ2-3 TRBV7-2
ASSPVWGQTYGYT TRBJ1-2 TRBV5-8
ASSAPTGLSTDTQY TRBJ2-3 TRBV9
AIPRQGAGGTGELF TRBJ2-2 TRBV28
ASSLGGGPNGYT TRBJ1-2 TRBV5-4
ASSQGTSGKSSYNEQF TRBJ2-1 TRBV4-1
ASSAPGLMNTEAF TRBJ1-1 TRBV7-8
AISDMGGEAF TRBJ1-1 TRBV10-3